This T cell receptor (beta chain) appears in the sequencing data of a study of T cells in Graves' hyperthyroidism and ophthalmopathy. From RNA transcripts, TCR beta CDR3 regions were amplified. The primer set for the first-round RT-PCR of the TCR CDR3 was HTBI. MiXCR was run by TCRdb on the multiplex PCR reads, yielding one entry per CDR3 protein. The sample has 540,000 or so distinct CDR3 sequences, 46% seen once. Study-level findings and limits: Most thyroid clonotypes with frequency above 0.001 were detected in blood.

The CDR3 is made up of 12 amino acids. In germline, CDR1 is SNHLY, CDR2 FYNNEI. V was cut by 8 bases and J by 3 bases, with 11 bases left in between. As to this clonotype: Its antigen remains unidentified.

It was uncontrolled infection, other autoimmune disease, pregnancy or lactation that excluded patients. Each diagnosis was grounded in clinical symptoms, serum thyroxine and TRAb, thyroid ultrasound, and orbital computed tomography. This rearrangement joins TRBV2 to TRBJ2-7, with D possibly matching TRBD1 (6 bases). Sequencing used peripheral blood or thyroid tissue (not recorded which). The sequence came from an adult woman with Graves' disease, either hyperthyroidism or ophthalmopathy (not recorded which). This CDR3 is CASLTDSYEQYF. The CDR3, as DNA: TGTGCCAGCTTGACGGACAGCTACGAGCAGTACTTC.